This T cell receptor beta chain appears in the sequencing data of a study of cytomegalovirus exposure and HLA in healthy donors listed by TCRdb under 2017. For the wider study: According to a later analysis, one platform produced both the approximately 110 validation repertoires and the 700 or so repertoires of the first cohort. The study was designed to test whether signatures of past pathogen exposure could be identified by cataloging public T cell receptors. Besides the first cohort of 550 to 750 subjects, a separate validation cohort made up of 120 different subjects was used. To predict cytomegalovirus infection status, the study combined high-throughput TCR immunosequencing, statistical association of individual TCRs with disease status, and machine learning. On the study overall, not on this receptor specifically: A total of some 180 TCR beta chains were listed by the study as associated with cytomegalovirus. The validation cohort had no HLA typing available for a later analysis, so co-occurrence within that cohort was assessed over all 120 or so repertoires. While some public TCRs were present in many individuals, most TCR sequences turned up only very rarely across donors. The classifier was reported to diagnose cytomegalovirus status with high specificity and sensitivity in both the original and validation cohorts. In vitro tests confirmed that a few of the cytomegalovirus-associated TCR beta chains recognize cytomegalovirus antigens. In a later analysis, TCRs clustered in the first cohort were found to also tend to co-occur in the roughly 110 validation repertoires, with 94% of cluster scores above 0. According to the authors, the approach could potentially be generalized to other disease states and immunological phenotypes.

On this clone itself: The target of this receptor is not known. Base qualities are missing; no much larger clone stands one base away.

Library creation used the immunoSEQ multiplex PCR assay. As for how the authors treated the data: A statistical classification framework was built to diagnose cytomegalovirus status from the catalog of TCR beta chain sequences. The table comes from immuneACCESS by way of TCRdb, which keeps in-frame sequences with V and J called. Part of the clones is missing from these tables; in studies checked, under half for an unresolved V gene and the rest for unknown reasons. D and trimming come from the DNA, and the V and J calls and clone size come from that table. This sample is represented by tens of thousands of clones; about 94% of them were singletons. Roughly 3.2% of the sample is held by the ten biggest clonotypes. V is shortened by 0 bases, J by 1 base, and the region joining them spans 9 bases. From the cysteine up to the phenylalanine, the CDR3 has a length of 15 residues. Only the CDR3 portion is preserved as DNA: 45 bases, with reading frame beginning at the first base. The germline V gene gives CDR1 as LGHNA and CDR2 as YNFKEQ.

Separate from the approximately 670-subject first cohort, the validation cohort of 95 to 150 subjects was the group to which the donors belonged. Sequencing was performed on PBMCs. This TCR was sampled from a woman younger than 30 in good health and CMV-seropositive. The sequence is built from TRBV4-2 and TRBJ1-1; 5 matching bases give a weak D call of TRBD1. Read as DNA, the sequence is TGTGCCAGCAGCCAAGATCAAGGGGAGAACACTGAAGCTTTCTTT. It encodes CASSQDQGENTEAFF.